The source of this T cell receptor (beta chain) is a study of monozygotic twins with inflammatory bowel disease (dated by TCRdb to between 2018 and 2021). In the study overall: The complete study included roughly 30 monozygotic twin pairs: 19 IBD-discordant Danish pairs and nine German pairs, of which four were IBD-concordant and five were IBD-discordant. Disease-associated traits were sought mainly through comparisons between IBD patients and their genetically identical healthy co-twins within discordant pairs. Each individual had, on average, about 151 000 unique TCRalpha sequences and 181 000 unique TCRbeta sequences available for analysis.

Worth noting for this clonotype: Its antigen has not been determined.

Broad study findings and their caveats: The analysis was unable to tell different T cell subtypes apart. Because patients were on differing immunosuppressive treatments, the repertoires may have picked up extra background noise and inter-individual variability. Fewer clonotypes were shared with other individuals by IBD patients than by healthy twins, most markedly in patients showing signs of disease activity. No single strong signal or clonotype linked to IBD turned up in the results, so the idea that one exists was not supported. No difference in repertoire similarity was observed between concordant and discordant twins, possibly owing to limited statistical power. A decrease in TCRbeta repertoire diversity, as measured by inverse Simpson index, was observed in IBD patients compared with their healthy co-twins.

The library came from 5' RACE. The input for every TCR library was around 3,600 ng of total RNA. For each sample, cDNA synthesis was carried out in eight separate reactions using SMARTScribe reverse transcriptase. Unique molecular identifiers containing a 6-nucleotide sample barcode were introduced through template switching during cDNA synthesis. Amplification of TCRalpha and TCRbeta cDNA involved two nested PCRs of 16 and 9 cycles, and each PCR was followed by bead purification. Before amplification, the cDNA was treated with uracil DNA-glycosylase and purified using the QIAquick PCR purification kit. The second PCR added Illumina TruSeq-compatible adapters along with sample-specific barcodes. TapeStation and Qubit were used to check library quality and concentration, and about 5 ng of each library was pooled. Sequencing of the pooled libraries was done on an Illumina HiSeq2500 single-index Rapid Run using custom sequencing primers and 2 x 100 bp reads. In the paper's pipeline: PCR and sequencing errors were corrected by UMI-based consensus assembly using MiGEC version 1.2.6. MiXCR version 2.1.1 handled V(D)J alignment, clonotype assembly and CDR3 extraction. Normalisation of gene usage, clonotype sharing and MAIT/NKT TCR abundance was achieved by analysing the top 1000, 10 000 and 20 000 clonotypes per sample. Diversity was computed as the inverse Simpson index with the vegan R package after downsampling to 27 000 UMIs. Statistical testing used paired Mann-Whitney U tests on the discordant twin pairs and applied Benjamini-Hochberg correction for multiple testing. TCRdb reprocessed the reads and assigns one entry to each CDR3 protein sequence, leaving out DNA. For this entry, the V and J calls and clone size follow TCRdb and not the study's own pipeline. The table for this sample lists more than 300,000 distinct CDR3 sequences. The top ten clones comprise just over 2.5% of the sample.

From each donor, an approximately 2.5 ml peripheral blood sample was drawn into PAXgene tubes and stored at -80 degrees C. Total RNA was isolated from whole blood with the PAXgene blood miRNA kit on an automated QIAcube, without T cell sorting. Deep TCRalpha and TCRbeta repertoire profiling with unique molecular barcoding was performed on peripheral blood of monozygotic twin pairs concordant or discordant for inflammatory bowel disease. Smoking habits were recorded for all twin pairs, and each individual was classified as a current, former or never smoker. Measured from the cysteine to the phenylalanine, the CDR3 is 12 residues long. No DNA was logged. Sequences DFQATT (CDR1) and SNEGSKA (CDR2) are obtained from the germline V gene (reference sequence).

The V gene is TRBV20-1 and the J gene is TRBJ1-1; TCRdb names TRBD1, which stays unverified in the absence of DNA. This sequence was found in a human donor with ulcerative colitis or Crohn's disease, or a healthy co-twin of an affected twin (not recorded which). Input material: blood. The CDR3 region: CSARQWNTEAFF.